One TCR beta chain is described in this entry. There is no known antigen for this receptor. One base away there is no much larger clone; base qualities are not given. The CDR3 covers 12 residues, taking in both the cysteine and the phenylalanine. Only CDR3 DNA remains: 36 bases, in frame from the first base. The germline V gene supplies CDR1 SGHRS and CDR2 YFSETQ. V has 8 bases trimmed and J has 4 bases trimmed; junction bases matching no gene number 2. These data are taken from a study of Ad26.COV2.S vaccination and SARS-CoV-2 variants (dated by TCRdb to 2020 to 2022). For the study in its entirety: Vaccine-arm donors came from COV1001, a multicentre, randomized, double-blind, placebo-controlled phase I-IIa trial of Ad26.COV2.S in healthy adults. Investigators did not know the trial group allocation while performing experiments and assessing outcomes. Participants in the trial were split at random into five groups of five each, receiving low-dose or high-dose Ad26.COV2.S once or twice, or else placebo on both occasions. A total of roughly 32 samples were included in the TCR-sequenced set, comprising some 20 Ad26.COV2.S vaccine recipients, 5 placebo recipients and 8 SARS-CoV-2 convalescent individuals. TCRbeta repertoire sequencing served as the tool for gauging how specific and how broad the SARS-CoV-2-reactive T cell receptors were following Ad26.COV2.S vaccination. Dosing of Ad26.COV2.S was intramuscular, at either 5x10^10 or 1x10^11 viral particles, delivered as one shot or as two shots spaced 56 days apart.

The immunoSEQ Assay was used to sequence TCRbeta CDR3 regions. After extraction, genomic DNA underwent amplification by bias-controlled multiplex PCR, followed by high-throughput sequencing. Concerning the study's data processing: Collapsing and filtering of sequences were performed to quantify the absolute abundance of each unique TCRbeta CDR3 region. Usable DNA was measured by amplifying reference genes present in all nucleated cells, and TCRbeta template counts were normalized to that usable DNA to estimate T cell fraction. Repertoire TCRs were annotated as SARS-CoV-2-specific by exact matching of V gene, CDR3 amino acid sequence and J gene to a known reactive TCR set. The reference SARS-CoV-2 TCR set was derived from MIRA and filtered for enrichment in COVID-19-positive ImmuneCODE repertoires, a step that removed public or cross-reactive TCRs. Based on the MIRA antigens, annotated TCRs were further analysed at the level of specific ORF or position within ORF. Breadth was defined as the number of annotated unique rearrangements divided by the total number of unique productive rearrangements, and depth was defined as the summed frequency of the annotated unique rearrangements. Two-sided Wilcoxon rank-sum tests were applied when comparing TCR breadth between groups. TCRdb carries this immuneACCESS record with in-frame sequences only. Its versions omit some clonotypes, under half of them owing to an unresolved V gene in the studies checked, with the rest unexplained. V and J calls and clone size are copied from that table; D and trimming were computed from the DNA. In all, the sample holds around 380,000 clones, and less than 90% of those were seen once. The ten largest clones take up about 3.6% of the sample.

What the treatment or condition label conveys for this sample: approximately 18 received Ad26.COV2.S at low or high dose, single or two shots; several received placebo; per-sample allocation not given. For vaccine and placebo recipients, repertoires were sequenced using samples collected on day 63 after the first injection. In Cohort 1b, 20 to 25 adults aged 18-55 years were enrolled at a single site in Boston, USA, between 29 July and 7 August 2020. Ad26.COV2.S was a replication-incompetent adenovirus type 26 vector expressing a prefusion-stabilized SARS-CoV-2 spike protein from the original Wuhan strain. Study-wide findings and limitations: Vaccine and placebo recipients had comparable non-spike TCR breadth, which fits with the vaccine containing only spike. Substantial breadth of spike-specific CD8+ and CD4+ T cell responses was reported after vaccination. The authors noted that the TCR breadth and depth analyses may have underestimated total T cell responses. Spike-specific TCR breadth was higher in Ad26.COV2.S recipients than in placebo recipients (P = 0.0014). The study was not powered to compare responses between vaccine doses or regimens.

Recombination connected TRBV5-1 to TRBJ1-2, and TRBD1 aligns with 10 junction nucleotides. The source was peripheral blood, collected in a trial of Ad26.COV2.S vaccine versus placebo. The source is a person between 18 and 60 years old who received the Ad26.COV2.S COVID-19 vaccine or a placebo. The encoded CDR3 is CASGTGVYGYTF. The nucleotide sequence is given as TGCGCCAGTGGGACAGGGGTCTATGGCTACACCTTC.